These 9 T cell receptor beta chains came from one sample sequenced in a study of immune heterogeneity within non-small cell lung tumors. Multiplex PCR was performed with 32 V and 13 J primers, and it amplified TCR beta CDR3. TCRdb re-derived calls from the multiplex PCR reads in MiXCR, one entry per CDR3 protein. This sample has more than 9,500 distinct CDR3 sequences; 25% to 40% occur once, and the top ten carry over 9%. Template input, which was bulk tumor genomic DNA, totaled approximately 600 ng per sample. In surgery, several biopsies were collected from each primary tumor at widely spaced sites. Samples came from untreated patients having curative surgery for newly diagnosed non-small cell lung cancer. Sequenced input: lung tumor tissue. These receptor sequences come from a man between 60 and 70 years old with non-small cell lung cancer.

This clonotype is medium-sized in the sample. The V and J genes are TRBV15 and TRBJ1-5; 7 bases line up with TRBD1. This CDR3 region has 14 residues. The J segment lost 6 bases and the V segment lost 1 base, leaving 3 bases of the junction unmatched. Germline V lookup: CDR1 LNHNV, CDR2 YYDKDF (reference sequence). CDR3 nucleotide sequence: TGTGCCACCAGCAGAGGACAGGGCTTTCAGCCCCAGCATTTT. Protein: CATSRGQGFQPQHF.

This clonotype was detected ten times or more. V is TRBV28 and J is TRBJ1-1; D is uncertain. Germline lookup yields CDR1 MDHEN and CDR2 SYDVKM. The CDR3 length is 12 residues. Trimming took off 3 bases at V and 3 bases at J, with 5 bases between the two ends. CDR3: CASSLVDTEAFF. The CDR3 DNA sequence: TGTGCCAGCAGTTTGGTGGACACTGAAGCTTTCTTT. The whole variable domain, filled in from reference TRBV28 and TRBJ1-1, reads DVKVTQSSRYLVKRTGEKVFLECVQDMDHENMFWYRQDPGLGLRLIYFSYDVKMKEKGDIPEGYSVSREKKERFSLILESASTNQTSMYLCASSLVDTEAFFGQGTRLTVV.

Only a few counts were recorded for this clonotype. This sequence may be a read error, since a much larger clone differs from it by one base. V and J are TRBV11-2 and TRBJ2-7, with 7 nucleotides matching TRBD2. Germline CDR1 is SGHAT and CDR2 is FQNNGV. CDR3 size: 16 residues. Written as DNA, the CDR3 is TGTGCCTGCAGCTTAGATCAGCGCGGGAGTAGGGACGAGCAGTACTTC. Residues: CACSLDQRGSRDEQYF.

This clonotype is judged medium-sized. The V gene is TRBV12-3 or TRBV12-4, the J gene TRBJ2-7; 10 bases are a match to TRBD2. This CDR3 contains 15 residues. V lost 0 bases, J lost 2 bases, and 1 base stayed unmatched. CDR3 amino acids: CASSLASGRTYEQYF. The CDR3 nucleotides read TGTGCCAGCAGTTTAGCTAGCGGGAGGACCTACGAGCAGTACTTC.

This clonotype was seen a single time. The V call is TRBV19, the J call TRBJ1-4; D gene uncertain. CDR1 and CDR2 (germline): LNHDA, SQIVND (reference sequence). The length of the CDR3 is 13 residues. Deletions cut 3 bases from V and 8 bases from J, with 10 bases between. The CDR3 here is CASSMLFGEKLFF. The CDR3 region has the DNA TGTGCCAGTAGTATGTTGTTCGGCGAAAAACTGTTTTTT.

This clonotype has ten or more counts. This sequence joins TRBV29-1 and TRBJ1-2; 8 nucleotides match TRBD1. The CDR3 consists of 13 residues. With V trimmed by 3 bases and J by 7 bases, 7 bases remained unmatched. CDR1 and CDR2 from the germline V gene are SQVTM and ANQGSEA. The CDR3 region has the DNA TGCAGCGTTGATGGACAGGGAGTAAGTGGCTACACCTTC. Translated: CSVDGQGVSGYTF. The whole variable domain, remainder taken from reference TRBV29-1 and TRBJ1-2, is SAVISQKPSRDICQRGTSLTIQCQVDSQVTMMFWYRQQPGQSLTLIATANQGSEATYESGFVIDKFPISRPNLTFSTLTVSNMSPEDSSIYLCSVDGQGVSGYTFGSGTRLTVV.

The chain couples TRBV4-2 to TRBJ1-5; TRBD1 is a possible D gene (5 bases). V lost 4 bases to trimming and J lost 5 bases, with 15 bases between them. The germline CDR1 and CDR2 sequences are LGHNA and YNFKEQ. There are 15 residues in the CDR3. CDR3 loop: CASSPRDGLYQPQHF. The CDR3 DNA is TGTGCCAGCAGCCCCCGGGACGGACTTTATCAGCCCCAGCATTTT.

The chain employs TRBV19 and TRBJ2-4; 7 bases fit TRBD2. The CDR3 is 14 residues long. V shed 7 bases, J shed 2 bases, and the junction held 5 bases outside the gene matches. Germline values: CDR1 LNHDA, CDR2 SQIVND (reference sequence). Here the CDR3 reads CASNQAGTKNIQYF. In DNA form, the CDR3 reads TGTGCCAGTAACCAAGCGGGGACCAAAAACATTCAGTACTTC.

This clonotype qualifies as medium-sized. The V call is TRBV6-1, the J call TRBJ1-6; TRBD1 aligns across 7 bases. Germline CDR1 reads MNHNS; CDR2 reads SASEGT. The ends lost 6 bases at V and 8 bases at J; junction bases unmatched: 4. The CDR3 runs 13 residues. DNA of the CDR3: TGTGCCAGCAGCCTAGGGACAGATTCACCCCTCCACTTT. It encodes CASSLGTDSPLHF.